The 8 T cell receptor beta chains in this list originate from one sample, sequenced in a study of control samples from healthy donors and cancer patients. The table came from immunoSEQ multiplex PCR; TCRdb's copy has only in-frame clones and leaves some out. Found here are 150,000 or so clones, 94% of them singletons; the top ten hold about 9.3%. Sequenced sample: blood. These receptors all come from a middle-aged woman in good health.

This chain uses TRBV6-5 with TRBJ1-2, with D possibly matching TRBD1 (5 bases). Germline V gene sequence: CDR1 MNHEY, CDR2 SVGAGI. Trimming took off 9 bases at V and 6 bases at J, with 20 bases between the two ends. This CDR3 region has 14 residues. CDR3 amino acids: CASKEVAGRDGYTF. The CDR3 DNA reads TGTGCCAGTAAAGAAGTGGCAGGGAGAGATGGCTACACCTTC.

The V call is TRBV7-2, the J call TRBJ2-1; 10 nucleotides agree with TRBD2. V dropped 5 bases and J dropped 3; count of bases not matched to a gene: 4. The CDR3 consists of 15 residues. Looked up from germline, CDR1 is SGHTA and CDR2 is FQGNSA. The CDR3 nucleotides read TGTGCCAGCAGCGGAACTAGCGGGAACTACAATGAGCAGTTCTTC. This gives the protein CASSGTSGNYNEQFF.

V usage is TRBV7-9 and J usage is TRBJ1-5; D is possibly TRBD1 (5 bases). The CDR3 is 14 amino acids. Trimming cost V 3 bases and J 1 base, with 7 bases left between them. Germline V gene lookup returns CDR1 SEHNR and CDR2 FQNEAQ (reference sequence). The CDR3 bases are TGTGCCAGCAGCTTGGGGCAGAGCAATCAGCCCCAGCATTTT. It encodes CASSLGQSNQPQHF.

The chain combines TRBV11-1 with TRBJ2-2; 9 bases are a match to TRBD2. CDR1 and CDR2 (germline): SGHAT, FQDESV (reference sequence). The CDR3 has 15 residues. J gave up 6 bases and V 5 bases, and 7 bases lay outside the gene matches. CDR3 in amino acids: CASSQAGGAPGELFF. CDR3 nucleotides: TGTGCCAGCAGCCAGGCGGGGGGGGCCCCCGGGGAGCTGTTTTTT. The full variable domain, completed using reference TRBV11-1 and TRBJ2-2, is EAEVAQSPRYKITEKSQAVAFWCDPISGHATLYWYRQILGQGPELLVQFQDESVVDDSQLPKDRFSAERLKGVDSTLKIQPAELGDSAMYLCASSQAGGAPGELFFGEGSRLTVL.

The chain links TRBV19 to TRBJ1-5, with 7 positions matching TRBD1. V was clipped by 5 bases and J by 10 bases; unmatched bases: 14. The V gene's germline CDR1 is LNHDA and CDR2 SQIVND (reference sequence). This CDR3 contains 15 residues. The CDR3 sequence: CASSSTGPLLEPQHF. DNA for the CDR3: TGTGCCAGTAGTTCGACAGGGCCATTATTGGAACCCCAGCATTTT.

This sequence joins TRBV5-1 and TRBJ1-4; 9 bases are a match to TRBD1. Germline V gene lookup returns CDR1 SGHRS and CDR2 YFSETQ. The ends lost 5 bases at V and 4 bases at J; junction bases unmatched: 9. The CDR3 is 16 residues long. CDR3: CASRLSPDRGNEKLFF. In DNA, the CDR3 is TGCGCCAGCAGACTATCTCCGGACAGGGGTAATGAAAAACTGTTTTTT.

The chain couples TRBV30 to TRBJ1-2, with D possibly TRBD1 on 6 matching bases. Germline V gives CDR1 GTSNPN, CDR2 SVGIG (reference sequence). The V gene lost 2 bases and the J gene lost 7 bases, with 20 bases spanning the gap. The CDR3 totals 15 residues. The CDR3 region is CAWSLYQGHPTGYTF. CDR3 nucleotide sequence: TGTGCCTGGAGTCTCTACCAGGGACACCCGACTGGCTACACCTTC.

The chain links TRBV10-1 to TRBJ1-1, with D unclear. V dropped 6 bases and J dropped 0 bases, with 8 bases sitting between them. CDR3 length: 13 residues. Germline values: CDR1 WNHNN, CDR2 SYGVQD (reference sequence). CDR3 sequence: CASSGTLNTEAFF. CDR3 nucleotide sequence: TGCGCCAGCAGCGGCACTTTGAACACTGAAGCTTTCTTT.